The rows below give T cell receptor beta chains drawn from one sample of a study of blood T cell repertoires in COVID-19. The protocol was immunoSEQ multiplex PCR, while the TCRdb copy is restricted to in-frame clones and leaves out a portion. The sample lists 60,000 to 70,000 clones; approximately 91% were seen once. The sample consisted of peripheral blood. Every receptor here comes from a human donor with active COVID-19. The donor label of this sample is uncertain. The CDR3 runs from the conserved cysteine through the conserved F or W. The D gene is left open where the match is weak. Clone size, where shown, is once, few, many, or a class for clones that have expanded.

TGTGCCAGCAGCTCGGCTGGCAGGGGGCGTGAAAAACTGTTTTTT	CASSSAGRGREKLFF	.	TRBD1	TRBV28	TRBJ1-4	15
TGCGCCAGCAGCTTGGACAGGGGTACAGATACGCAGTATTTT	CASSLDRGTDTQYF	.	TRBD1	TRBV5-1	TRBJ2-3	14
TGTGCCAGCAGCGCGACAGGGAGCCACTCCTACGAGCAGTACTTC	CASSATGSHSYEQYF	.	TRBD1	TRBV9	TRBJ2-7	15
TGTGCCAGCAGCACCTCGGGGGTCTCTGGAAACACCATATATTTT	CASSTSGVSGNTIYF	.	.	TRBV5-5	TRBJ1-3	15
TGTGCCAGCGGCTTCAGGGTGGCGGGAGGGGGCGAGCAGTACTTC	CASGFRVAGGGEQYF	.	TRBD2	TRBV28	TRBJ2-7	15
TGTGCCAGCAGCTTAAATGGCGGAGGGGCTTACAATGAGCAGTTCTTC	CASSLNGGGAYNEQFF	once	.	TRBV7-6	TRBJ2-1	16
TGTGCCAGCAGGGGGAGTGAAGCTTTCTTT	CASRGSEAFF	.	.	TRBV4-2	TRBJ1-1	10
TGTGCCAGCAGCGTAGTCGGGACTACCACAGATACGCAGTATTTT	CASSVVGTTTDTQYF	.	TRBD2	TRBV9	TRBJ2-3	15
TGTGCCAGCAGCTTGGAAGGGACAGGGGCCTACGAGCAGTACTTC	CASSLEGTGAYEQYF	.	TRBD1	TRBV5-4	TRBJ2-7	15
TGTGCCAGCAGTGAAGCGGACAGCTCCTACAATGAGCAGTTCTTC	CASSEADSSYNEQFF	.	.	TRBV25-1	TRBJ2-1	15
TGTGCCAGCAGCATGACTAGCCACCAAGAGACCCAGTACTTC	CASSMTSHQETQYF	.	TRBD2	TRBV5-4	TRBJ2-5	14
TGTGCCAGCAGTTTACCAGCGGGAGTGTACGAGCAGTACTTC	CASSLPAGVYEQYF	.	TRBD2	TRBV28	TRBJ2-7	14
TGTGCCAGTAGTAAGAACAGCCAAGAGACCCAGTACTTC	CASSKNSQETQYF	.	.	TRBV19	TRBJ2-5	13
TGTGCCAGCAGTGAAGGGGGCGGCGGTAACTATGGCTACACCTTC	CASSEGGGGNYGYTF	.	TRBD1	TRBV6-4	TRBJ1-2	15
TGTGCTAGTGGTTTGGTCCCACTCCAACTAGCGGGAGCATACGAGCAGTACTTC	CASGLVPLQLAGAYEQYF	.	TRBD2	TRBV12-5	TRBJ2-7	18
TGTGCCAGCAGCCAAGTTAGCGGGAGAAACACCGGGGAGCTGTTTTTT	CASSQVSGRNTGELFF	.	TRBD2	TRBV4-2	TRBJ2-2	16
TGTGCCAGCAGATCCGGGACAGGGAGCTCCTACGAGCAGTACTTC	CASRSGTGSSYEQYF	.	TRBD1	TRBV6-6	TRBJ2-7	15
TGTGCCAGCAGGGCGGCAGGGATTGAAGCTTTCTTT	CASRAAGIEAFF	.	.	TRBV6-6	TRBJ1-1	12
TGTGCCAGCAGCTTACGGTCCCTGCGGGAAGACTACGAGCAGTACTTC	CASSLRSLREDYEQYF	once	.	TRBV11-2	TRBJ2-7	16
TGTGCCAGCACAGGGGCGTATGGCTACACCTTC	CASTGAYGYTF	.	.	TRBV28	TRBJ1-2	11
TGCGCCAGCACCCTCGGGACAGGGAGCACTGAAGCTTTCTTT	CASTLGTGSTEAFF	.	TRBD1	TRBV5-1	TRBJ1-1	14
TGTGCCAGCAGTTACTCGATGAACCTAGCGGGAGTAGGGAATGAGCAGTTCTTC	CASSYSMNLAGVGNEQFF	.	TRBD2	TRBV6-2/TRBV6-3	TRBJ2-1	18
TGTGCCAGCAGTCCTACCCCTGGGGAGCTGGGCACAGATACGCAGTATTTT	CASSPTPGELGTDTQYF	.	.	TRBV28	TRBJ2-3	17
TGTGCCACCCCCCTCGGAGCCATCCAAGAGACCCAGTACTTC	CATPLGAIQETQYF	.	.	TRBV7-9	TRBJ2-5	14
TGCGCCAGCAGGCGGACAGTACGCTCAGATAACTATGGCTACACCTTC	CASRRTVRSDNYGYTF	once	.	TRBV5-1	TRBJ1-2	16
TGTGCCAGCAGTGAACAGGGGGACACTGAAGCTTTCTTT	CASSEQGDTEAFF	once	TRBD1	TRBV2	TRBJ1-1	13
TGTGCCAGCAGGCCGGGACAGGGGGCGGCCGGGGAGCTGTTTTTT	CASRPGQGAAGELFF	.	TRBD1	TRBV5-4	TRBJ2-2	15
TGCGCCAGCAGCTTGGACAGGGGCTCTGGAAACACCATATATTTT	CASSLDRGSGNTIYF	.	TRBD1	TRBV5-1	TRBJ1-3	15
TGCGCCAGCAGCTCCCCTCGGACTAGCGGAGCCTACGAGCAGTACTTC	CASSSPRTSGAYEQYF	.	TRBD2	TRBV5-1	TRBJ2-7	16
TGTGCCACCACCCTTCCCGGGACAGGGTACAATGAGCAGTTCTTC	CATTLPGTGYNEQFF	.	TRBD1	TRBV24-1	TRBJ2-1	15
TGTGCCAGCAGCCCAGAGCGGGTTAGCAATCAGCCCCAGCATTTT	CASSPERVSNQPQHF	.	.	TRBV7-2	TRBJ1-5	15
TGTGCCATCAGTGCCCCTCAGGGGGACTATGGCTACACCTTC	CAISAPQGDYGYTF	.	TRBD1	TRBV10-3	TRBJ1-2	14
TGTGCCAGTAGTATTAGCCGGGACAGGGGACAGCCCCAGCATTTT	CASSISRDRGQPQHF	.	TRBD1	TRBV19	TRBJ1-5	15
TGTGCCAGCAGCTTAGCCCGACAGTCTCGTGGCTACACCTTC	CASSLARQSRGYTF	.	.	TRBV7-9	TRBJ1-2	14
TGCAGCGTTGTGGGTTTAGCGGGACACAATGAGCAGTTCTTC	CSVVGLAGHNEQFF	.	TRBD2	TRBV29-1	TRBJ2-1	14
TGCAGTGCTGTAACAGGGTGGGCTTTCTTT	CSAVTGWAFF	once	.	TRBV20-1	TRBJ1-1	10
TGTGCCAGTAGTACCGCGCCCGACAGGGACACTGAAGCTTTCTTT	CASSTAPDRDTEAFF	.	TRBD1	TRBV19	TRBJ1-1	15
TGTGCCAGCAGTACGACAGGGGGAGGTGGGGAGCAGTACTTC	CASSTTGGGGEQYF	.	TRBD1	TRBV28	TRBJ2-7	14
TGCGCCAGCAGTCGGGACAGGGAGAGGCAGACCCAGTACTTC	CASSRDRERQTQYF	.	TRBD1	TRBV5-1	TRBJ2-5	14
TGTGCCAGCTCACCACCGGGACAGCGGAACACCGGGGAGCTGTTTTTT	CASSPPGQRNTGELFF	.	TRBD1	TRBV18	TRBJ2-2	16
TGTGCCAGCAGCGTAGGCCCCAGGGTGGTGAACACTGAAGCTTTCTTT	CASSVGPRVVNTEAFF	.	.	TRBV9	TRBJ1-1	16
TGTGCCAGCAGCCAAGGAATAGCGGGGGGAAATGAGCAGTTCTTC	CASSQGIAGGNEQFF	.	TRBD2	TRBV3-1/TRBV3-2	TRBJ2-1	15
TGTGCCAGCTCATTCCGTGGGACAGGGCCCTACGAGCAGTACTTC	CASSFRGTGPYEQYF	.	TRBD1	TRBV18	TRBJ2-7	15
TGCGCCAGCAGCTTGTTGACAGGGGGAGACGAGCAGTACTTC	CASSLLTGGDEQYF	once	TRBD1	TRBV5-1	TRBJ2-7	14
TGCGCCAGCAGCTCTGGAGTCGCTAATGAAAAACTGTTTTTT	CASSSGVANEKLFF	.	.	TRBV5-1	TRBJ1-4	14
TGTGCCAGAAGCTTCCGGGGTTCCTACGAGCAGTACTTC	CARSFRGSYEQYF	.	.	TRBV5-3	TRBJ2-7	13
TGTGCCAGCAGCCCAGCGGGAGGGCCCGGCAATGAGCAGTTCTTC	CASSPAGGPGNEQFF	.	TRBD2	TRBV7-9	TRBJ2-1	15
TGTGCCAGCAGTTCCTTCTACTCTGGGGCCAACGTCCTGACTTTC	CASSSFYSGANVLTF	.	.	TRBV28	TRBJ2-6	15
TGTGCCAGCAGTGACGCAGGGGTCGGGAATGAAAAACTGTTTTTT	CASSDAGVGNEKLFF	.	.	TRBV2	TRBJ1-4	15
TGTGCCAGCAGAAATAGCGCCACCTACGAGCAGTACTTC	CASRNSATYEQYF	.	.	TRBV2	TRBJ2-7	13
TGTGCCAGCAGCGGTTACAAAGGAATAGCGGGAGTGGACGAGCAGTACTTC	CASSGYKGIAGVDEQYF	.	TRBD2	TRBV9	TRBJ2-7	17
TGCGCCAGCAGCCCAGATTCCCTAGCGGTCGCGGTTTTT	CASSPDSLAVAVF	.	TRBD2	TRBV5-1	TRBJ2-2	13
TGTGCCAGCAGCTTAGTTTCCGGGGGGGCGGCTTTCTTT	CASSLVSGGAAFF	.	.	TRBV7-2	TRBJ1-1	13
TGTGCCAGCAGCCAACCTACCAGGCCCAGCACTGAAGCTTTCTTT	CASSQPTRPSTEAFF	.	.	TRBV6-2/TRBV6-3	TRBJ1-1	15
TGTGCCAGCTCACTCGACAGGAACACCGGGGAGCTGTTTTTT	CASSLDRNTGELFF	.	.	TRBV18	TRBJ2-2	14
TGTGCCAGCAGTCACTTCCCGTTGAACACTGAAGCTTTCTTT	CASSHFPLNTEAFF	.	.	TRBV27	TRBJ1-1	14
TGTGCCAGCAGTTTAGCGGCTAGCGGGAGCAATGAGCAGTTCTTC	CASSLAASGSNEQFF	.	TRBD2	TRBV28	TRBJ2-1	15